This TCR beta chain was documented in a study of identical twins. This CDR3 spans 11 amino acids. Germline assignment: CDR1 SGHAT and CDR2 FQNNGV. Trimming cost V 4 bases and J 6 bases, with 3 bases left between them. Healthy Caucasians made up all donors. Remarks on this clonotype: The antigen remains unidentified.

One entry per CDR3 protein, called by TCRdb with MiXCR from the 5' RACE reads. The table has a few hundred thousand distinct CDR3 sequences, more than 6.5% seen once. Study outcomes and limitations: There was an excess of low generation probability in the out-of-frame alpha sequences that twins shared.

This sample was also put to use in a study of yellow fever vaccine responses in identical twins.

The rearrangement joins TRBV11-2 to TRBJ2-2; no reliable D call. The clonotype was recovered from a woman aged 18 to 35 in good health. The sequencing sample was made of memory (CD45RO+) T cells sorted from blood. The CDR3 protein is CASSYAGELFF. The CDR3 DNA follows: TGTGCCAGCAGCTACGCCGGGGAGCTGTTTTTT.